This TCR beta chain was retrieved from a study of CD8 T cells in Susac syndrome. In its sample, this clonotype was seen once. What it binds is not known. V lost 4 bases and J lost 2, with 12 bases in between. CDR3 length equals 15 residues. The V gene's germline CDR1 is KGHSH and CDR2 LQKENI. Recently defined diagnostic criteria classed the Susac syndrome patients as definite or probable. TEMRA cells were enriched by FACS, and CD4+ and CD8+ T cells were negatively isolated. RNA in amounts of about 0.5 to 1 ug was reverse transcribed with random hexamers. One entry per CDR3 protein results from TCRdb running MiXCR on the immunoSEQ multiplex PCR reads. The sample lists about 80,000 distinct CDR3 sequences, under 95% occurring once. The study's findings and limits: The study recognized that its TCR sequencing and HLA analysis covered a relatively small number of individuals.

Sequencing was performed on CD4+ T cells from PBMCs. This sequence joins TRBV18 and TRBJ2-1; a possible D gene is TRBD2 (6 bases). The TCR sequence derives from a human donor with Susac syndrome. CDR3 in DNA: TGTGCCAGCTCACAGTCGGGACTCGCCTACAATGAGCAGTTCTTC. As protein: CASSQSGLAYNEQFF.